Below are 22 T cell receptor beta chains sequenced from a single sample in a study of T cell responses to AZD1222 COVID-19 vaccine. Repertoires were generated with immunoSEQ multiplex PCR, while TCRdb's copy carries only in-frame clones and drops some. The sample shows some 140,000 clones, 86% of them seen only once. Sequencing was performed on peripheral blood, taken on day 0 of MenACWY control vaccination. The receptors were gathered from an adult in good health.

This clone was counted only a few times. The V call is TRBV4-2, the J call TRBJ2-7; 7 bases map to TRBD2. This CDR3 region has 14 residues. Germline V gene sequence: CDR1 LGHNA, CDR2 YNFKEQ. Trimming at V came to 4 bases and at J to 3 bases, leaving 6 bases not matched to a gene. The CDR3 sequence is CASSPASGDYEQYF. The CDR3 coding sequence is TGTGCCAGCAGCCCTGCTAGCGGTGACTACGAGCAGTACTTC.

There are a few counts of this clone. The chain has TRBV2 and TRBJ1-1; D is unresolved. Trimming took 7 bases from V and 4 from J, leaving 16 bases between them. This CDR3 contains 14 residues. Germline loops: CDR1 SNHLY, CDR2 FYNNEI. The CDR3 DNA sequence: TGTGCCAGCAACCCCAGTAGGACGAGCACTGAAGCTTTCTTT. Its translation: CASNPSRTSTEAFF. Together with reference TRBV2 and TRBJ1-1, the CDR3 gives the full variable domain: EPEVTQTPSHQVTQMGQEVILRCVPISNHLYFYWYRQILGQKVEFLVSFYNNEISEKSEIFDDQFSVERPDGSNFTLKIRSTKLEDSAMYFCASNPSRTSTEAFFGQGTRLTVV.

The chain is built from TRBV5-6 and TRBJ2-3; 12 positions agree with TRBD2. The germline CDR1 and CDR2 sequences are SGHDT and YYEEEE. V lost 1 base and J lost 6; bases outside the gene matches: 12. The CDR3 runs to 18 residues. The CDR3 DNA reads as TGTGCCAGCAGCTTGTCGACCCTAGCGGGAGGGCCGGGGGATACGCAGTATTTT. It yields the protein CASSLSTLAGGPGDTQYF.

This chain joins TRBV2 and TRBJ2-5; D is perhaps TRBD2 (5 bases). CDR1 is SNHLY, CDR2 FYNNEI, per germline. V was pared by 4 bases and J by 2 bases, with 11 bases between. The CDR3 loop spans 14 amino acids. As DNA, the CDR3 is TGTGCCAGCAGTGGGGGAACGGGGCAAGAGACCCAGTACTTC. Protein sequence: CASSGGTGQETQYF.

The V and J genes are TRBV14 and TRBJ2-5, with 10 bases matching TRBD1. CDR1 is SGHDN and CDR2 is FVKESK in the germline V gene. The CDR3 consists of 15 residues. The V gene end was trimmed by 5 bases and the J gene end by 5 bases; junction bases not matched to a gene: 8. The CDR3 spells CASSLKTGGAETQYF. CDR3 DNA sequence: TGTGCCAGCAGCTTGAAGACAGGGGGCGCGGAGACCCAGTACTTC.

The chain carries TRBV5-8 and TRBJ1-2, with D tentatively TRBD1 (5 bases). Germline CDR1 reads SGHTS; CDR2 reads YDEGEE. V was clipped by 6 bases and J by 3 bases, with 9 bases between them. The CDR3 has 12 residues. The CDR3 DNA is TGTGCCAGCAAGAAGGGGCACTATGGCTACACCTTC. Residues: CASKKGHYGYTF.

The chain employs TRBV11-2 and TRBJ1-1; D possibly corresponds to TRBD1 (6 bases). Trimming took 3 bases from V and 5 from J, leaving 16 bases between them. Germline V gene lookup returns CDR1 SGHAT and CDR2 FQNNGV. The CDR3 contains 15 residues. The CDR3: CASSLPRGRRTEAFF. Written as DNA, the CDR3 is TGTGCCAGCAGCTTGCCCCGGGGGCGTAGGACTGAAGCTTTCTTT. Full variable domain (outside the CDR3, taken from reference TRBV11-2 and TRBJ1-1): EAGVAQSPRYKIIEKRQSVAFWCNPISGHATLYWYQQILGQGPKLLIQFQNNGVVDDSQLPKDRFSAERLKGVDSTLKIQPAKLEDSAVYLCASSLPRGRRTEAFFGQGTRLTVV.

V and J are TRBV28 and TRBJ1-2; D unresolved. Germline values: CDR1 MDHEN, CDR2 SYDVKM. With 2 bases removed from V and 14 bases from J, the gap between germline ends came to 18 bases. CDR3 length: 13 amino acids. CDR3 in DNA: TGTGCCAGCAGTTTAGGCAGGCTTGAGTTCGCGACCTTC. It codes for CASSLGRLEFATF.

The chain recombines TRBV6-5 with TRBJ1-5; TRBD1 aligns across 8 bases. Germline CDR1 MNHEY, CDR2 SVGAGI. Trimming cost V 8 bases and J 4 bases; bases outside gene matches: 7. This CDR3 comprises 14 residues. CDR3 nucleotide sequence: TGTGCCAGCCAGAAGACAGGGGCTAATCAGCCCCAGCATTTT. Amino acids: CASQKTGANQPQHF.

The genes are TRBV6-5 and TRBJ1-5; tentatively, D is TRBD1 (5 bases). The CDR3 has 15 amino acids. Germline V CDR1 and CDR2: MNHEY, SVGAGI. With 6 bases removed from V and 0 bases from J, the gap between germline ends came to 12 bases. For the CDR3, the DNA is TGTGCCAGCAGAATCAGGGCCTATAGCAATCAGCCCCAGCATTTT. Translation gives CASRIRAYSNQPQHF.

This chain uses TRBV29-1 with TRBJ1-1, with unresolved D. V lost 4 bases to trimming and J lost 7 bases, with 10 bases between them. Germline V lookup: CDR1 SQVTM, CDR2 ANQGSEA. The length of the CDR3 is 11 residues. The CDR3 loop reads CSVGEGLEAFF. CDR3 DNA sequence: TGCAGCGTTGGGGAGGGCCTTGAAGCTTTCTTT.

The gene calls are TRBV7-9 and TRBJ1-6; possibly TRBD1 for D (5 bases). This CDR3 comprises 15 residues. Germline CDR1 SEHNR, CDR2 FQNEAQ (reference sequence). Trimming shortened V by 1 base and J by 5 bases, and 9 bases separated the two germline ends. CDR3 DNA sequence: TGTGCCAGCAGCTTAGGAGGGACGAATAATTCACCCCTCCACTTT. As protein: CASSLGGTNNSPLHF. Supplemented by reference TRBV7-9 and TRBJ1-6, the full variable domain reads DTGVSQNPRHKITKRGQNVTFRCDPISEHNRLYWYRQTLGQGPEFLTYFQNEAQLEKSRLLSDRFSAERPKGSFSTLEIQRTEQGDSAMYLCASSLGGTNNSPLHFGNGTRLTVT.

This chain joins TRBV4-1 and TRBJ2-5, with D maybe TRBD2 (6 bases). Germline V gene data show CDR1 as MGHRA and CDR2 as YSYEKL. V was shortened by 0 bases and J by 7 bases, with 18 bases between the two germline ends. This CDR3 comprises 16 residues. CDR3 in DNA: TGCGCCAGCAGCCAAGATATTGCGTGGAGGGTAGGGACCCAGTACTTC. Protein sequence: CASSQDIAWRVGTQYF.

The V and J genes are TRBV7-6 and TRBJ2-7; D unclear. Between the trimmed V and J ends, which lost 1 base and 0 bases, there was a span of 10 bases. This CDR3 is built from 15 residues. Germline CDR1 is SGHVS and CDR2 is FNYEAQ. The CDR3 here is CASSLEAGTSYEQYF. CDR3 in DNA: TGTGCCAGCAGCTTAGAGGCAGGAACCTCCTACGAGCAGTACTTC.

The chain recombines TRBV5-1 with TRBJ1-6; no firm D call. Looked up from germline, CDR1 is SGHRS and CDR2 is YFSETQ. This CDR3 spans 16 amino acids. The V end was cut by 3 bases, the J end by 3 bases, with 13 bases between. This chain's CDR3 is CASSSQGPNYNSPLHF. The CDR3 bases are TGCGCCAGCAGCTCCCAAGGGCCGAACTATAATTCACCCCTCCACTTT.

The chain couples TRBV12-3 or TRBV12-4 to TRBJ1-2; D not certain. V lost 4 bases and J lost 3, with 6 bases in between. The CDR3 extends over 12 amino acids. The CDR3 DNA reads TGTGCCAGCAGTTCTGGGTACTATGGCTACACCTTC. Translation gives CASSSGYYGYTF.

This chain uses TRBV6-4 with TRBJ1-6; D is uncertain. V was cut by 4 bases and J by 7 bases, with 14 bases left in between. The CDR3 is made up of 15 amino acids. Germline-derived CDR1 and CDR2 are MRHNA and SNTAGT. The CDR3 loop reads CASSAGPDSNSPLHF. The CDR3 DNA follows: TGTGCCAGCAGTGCTGGACCGGATAGCAATTCACCCCTCCACTTT.

The rearrangement uses TRBV11-2 and TRBJ2-1; D gene ambiguous. Trimming took 3 bases from V and 9 from J, leaving 6 bases between them. The germline V gene encodes CDR1 SGHAT and CDR2 FQNNGV. This CDR3 has 11 residues. The CDR3 sequence is CASSLVAEQFF. The DNA of the CDR3 is TGTGCCAGCAGCTTGGTCGCTGAGCAGTTCTTC.

The chain couples TRBV11-3 to TRBJ2-1, with 15 bases lining up with TRBD2. In germline, CDR1 is SGHNT, CDR2 YENEEA. The ends lost 5 bases at V and 7 bases at J; junction bases unmatched: 6. The CDR3 covers 16 residues. CDR3 bases: TGTGCCAGCAGCGTTGGACTAGCGGGGGGGCGTAATGAGCAGTTCTTC. Protein product: CASSVGLAGGRNEQFF.

CDR3 bases: TGTGCCACAGGACTAGCGGCACAAAATACGCAGTATTTT. Amino acid sequence: CATGLAAQNTQYF. J is TRBJ2-3 and V is TRBV19; 10 positions match TRBD2. Germline CDR1 reads LNHDA; CDR2 reads SQIVND (reference sequence). V shed 10 bases, J shed 7 bases, and the junction held 8 bases outside the gene matches. The CDR3 is made up of 13 amino acids.

The chain is built from TRBV4-1 and TRBJ1-2, with TRBD1 as a possible D gene (6 bases). The CDR3 sequence is 16 residues long. Germline CDR1 and CDR2: MGHRA and YSYEKL. V was clipped by 5 bases and J by 3 bases, with 19 bases between them. The CDR3 region is CASSSARGRRYYGYTF. In DNA form, the CDR3 reads TGCGCCAGCAGCTCCGCCCGGGGGCGGCGATACTATGGCTACACCTTC.

V gene TRBV9 combines with J gene TRBJ1-6; unclear D gene. The germline V gene has CDR1 SGDLS and CDR2 YYNGEE. V was shortened by 9 bases and J by 0 bases, with 10 bases between the two germline ends. The CDR3 is made up of 14 amino acids. This chain's CDR3 is CATAASSYNSPLHF. CDR3 nucleotides: TGTGCCACAGCCGCGAGCTCCTATAATTCACCCCTCCACTTT.